The 30 T cell receptor beta chains below all came from one sample that was sequenced in a study of radiotherapy plus CTLA-4 blockade in lung cancer. Profiling relied on immunoSEQ multiplex PCR, and the TCRdb table lists in-frame clones only, not all of them. The sample has 50,000 or so clones; approximately 91% are singletons. Sequenced material: peripheral blood, taken from a patient treated with radiotherapy plus ipilimumab. The receptors were sampled from a human donor with non-small cell lung cancer whose response to radiotherapy plus ipilimumab could not be evaluated.

The gene calls are TRBV9 and TRBJ2-1, with D unclear. V was trimmed by 0 bases and J by 9 bases, leaving 16 bases between them. Germline V gene data show CDR1 as SGDLS and CDR2 as YYNGEE. CDR3 length equals 15 residues. The CDR3 nucleotides are TGTGCCAGCAGCGTAGGCGCGGTGGAGCACATTGAGCAGTTCTTC. This translates into CASSVGAVEHIEQFF.

The chain combines TRBV4-3 with TRBJ1-2; maybe TRBD1 (6 bases). CDR3 length equals 15 residues. Trimming pared 0 bases from V and 4 bases from J, leaving 12 bases between. Germline CDR1 is LGHNA and CDR2 is YSLEER. The CDR3 spells CASSQDPGQTYGYTF. The CDR3 DNA reads as TGCGCCAGCAGCCAAGATCCGGGACAAACCTATGGCTACACCTTC.

The chain has TRBV5-1 and TRBJ2-5, with 9 bases matching TRBD1. The CDR3 length is 14 residues. Germline V gives CDR1 SGHRS, CDR2 YFSETQ. J gave up 7 bases and V 1 base, and 5 bases lay outside the gene matches. CDR3 in DNA: TGCGCCAGCAGCTTGTCCCGACAGGGGGGGACCCAGTACTTC. Protein product: CASSLSRQGGTQYF. Filled out from reference TRBV5-1 and TRBJ2-5, the complete variable domain reads KAGVTQTPRYLIKTRGQQVTLSCSPISGHRSVSWYQQTPGQGLQFLFEYFSETQRNKGNFPGRFSGRQFSNSRSEMNVSTLELGDSALYLCASSLSRQGGTQYFGPGTRLLVL.

The chain carries TRBV7-9 and TRBJ1-3; D remains ambiguous. V was pared by 5 bases and J by 0 bases, with 5 bases between. The length of the CDR3 is 13 residues. Germline V gene data show CDR1 as SEHNR and CDR2 as FQNEAQ (reference sequence). CDR3 region: CASSPSSGNTIYF. The CDR3 region has the DNA TGTGCCAGCAGCCCGAGCTCTGGAAACACCATATATTTT.

V gene TRBV5-4 combines with J gene TRBJ1-1, with a weak D call TRBD1 (5 bases). The CDR3 spans 14 residues. V lost 2 bases, J lost 1 base, and 9 bases lay in between. Germline-derived CDR1 and CDR2 are SGHNT and YYREEE (reference sequence). The CDR3 nucleotides read TGTGCCAGCAGCTTCTGGGGCGGGAACACTGAAGCTTTCTTT. Protein: CASSFWGGNTEAFF.

This clone was picked up one time. This chain links TRBV28 with TRBJ1-2; a possible D gene is TRBD1 (6 bases). The V end was cut by 8 bases, the J end by 3 bases, with 10 bases between. This CDR3 contains 12 residues. CDR1 and CDR2 (germline): MDHEN, SYDVKM. CDR3 amino acids: CASAQGYYGYTF. The CDR3 DNA reads TGTGCCAGCGCACAGGGCTACTATGGCTACACCTTC.

This clone came up a few times. CDR3 DNA: TGCGCCAGCAGCCAAGGGACCGGGAAAATGGACTATGGCTACACCTTC. This encodes CASSQGTGKMDYGYTF. This chain joins TRBV4-1 and TRBJ1-2; D is unresolved. This CDR3 region has 16 residues. V dropped 1 base and J dropped 3 bases, with 15 bases sitting between them. Germline V gene data show CDR1 as MGHRA and CDR2 as YSYEKL.

The V call is TRBV28, the J call TRBJ1-1; 9 nucleotides agree with TRBD1. Trimming removed 6 bases from V and 5 bases from J; junction bases left unmatched: 16. The germline V gene has CDR1 MDHEN and CDR2 SYDVKM. CDR3 length: 17 amino acids. The CDR3 spells CASRTLQQGAEGTEAFF. Here the CDR3 DNA reads TGTGCCAGCAGAACCCTTCAACAGGGGGCCGAAGGGACTGAAGCTTTCTTT. The variable domain in full, with the rest retrieved from reference TRBV28 and TRBJ1-1, is DVKVTQSSRYLVKRTGEKVFLECVQDMDHENMFWYRQDPGLGLRLIYFSYDVKMKEKGDIPEGYSVSREKKERFSLILESASTNQTSMYLCASRTLQQGAEGTEAFFGQGTRLTVV.

This clone turned up a few times. The chain combines TRBV30 with TRBJ1-1; TRBD1 aligns across 8 bases. Germline V CDR1 and CDR2: GTSNPN, SVGIG (reference sequence). This CDR3 region has 14 residues. V shed 5 bases and J 7 bases; nucleotides not matched to a gene: 12. CDR3 nucleotide sequence: TGTGCCTGGGGAGGACAGGGCACACCCTTTGAAGCTTTCTTT. This codes for CAWGGQGTPFEAFF.

In this sample, this clone turned up once. V and J are TRBV6-5 and TRBJ1-2; 7 bases are a match to TRBD1. The CDR3 is 15 amino acids. Germline V gene sequence: CDR1 MNHEY, CDR2 SVGAGI. Germline trimming cut 5 bases from V and 2 bases from J; bases unmatched to any gene: 8. The CDR3 coding sequence is TGTGCCAGCAGTCCTCGAGGGGGCATGAACTATGGCTACACCTTC. Its translation is CASSPRGGMNYGYTF.

V and J are TRBV18 and TRBJ1-1; a possible D gene is TRBD1 (6 bases). Germline assignment: CDR1 KGHSH and CDR2 LQKENI. The CDR3 length is 13 residues. Trimming left V 7 bases short and J 0 bases short, with 9 bases between. The CDR3, as DNA: TGTGCCAGCTGGGCAGGGGTGAACACTGAAGCTTTCTTT. This translates into CASWAGVNTEAFF. The variable domain in full, with the rest retrieved from reference TRBV18 and TRBJ1-1, is NAGVMQNPRHLVRRRGQEARLRCSPMKGHSHVYWYRQLPEEGLKFMVYLQKENIIDESGMPKERFSAEFPKEGPSILRIQQVVRGDSAAYFCASWAGVNTEAFFGQGTRLTVV.

The chain is built from TRBV18 and TRBJ2-1; D ambiguous. Germline V gives CDR1 KGHSH, CDR2 LQKENI. CDR3 size: 14 residues. Trimming removed 0 bases from V and 8 bases from J, with 11 bases in between. In DNA, the CDR3 is TGTGCCAGCTCACCACCGCCTATGAGCGATGAGCAGTTCTTC. Amino acid sequence: CASSPPPMSDEQFF.

V gene TRBV28 combines with J gene TRBJ2-1, with TRBD1 matching over 9 bases. Germline loops: CDR1 MDHEN, CDR2 SYDVKM. CDR3 length: 15 amino acids. The J segment lost 5 bases and the V segment lost 6 bases, leaving 8 bases of the junction unmatched. CDR3 sequence reads: CASRRLGQGNNEQFF. CDR3 in DNA: TGTGCCAGCAGGAGGCTCGGACAGGGGAACAATGAGCAGTTCTTC. Drawing the rest from reference TRBV28 and TRBJ2-1, the complete variable domain is DVKVTQSSRYLVKRTGEKVFLECVQDMDHENMFWYRQDPGLGLRLIYFSYDVKMKEKGDIPEGYSVSREKKERFSLILESASTNQTSMYLCASRRLGQGNNEQFFGPGTRLTVL.

This clone has only one observation. This rearrangement joins TRBV7-2 to TRBJ1-2; 7 positions match TRBD1. The CDR3 has 15 amino acids. V lost 1 base, J lost 8 bases, and 10 bases stayed unmatched. Germline CDR1 reads SGHTA; CDR2 reads FQGNSA. CDR3 in DNA: TGTGCCAGCAGCTTAGGTGGCAGGGGGTTCAAAGGCTACACCTTC. It translates to CASSLGGRGFKGYTF.

This rearrangement joins TRBV5-1 to TRBJ2-2, with D maybe TRBD2 (6 bases). The CDR3 spans 14 residues. V was shortened by 0 bases and J by 6 bases, with 9 bases between the two germline ends. Germline CDR1 and CDR2: SGHRS and YFSETQ. The CDR3 region is CASSLAGEAGELFF. CDR3 sequence (DNA): TGCGCCAGCAGCTTGGCGGGAGAGGCCGGGGAGCTGTTTTTT. The whole variable domain, filled in from reference TRBV5-1 and TRBJ2-2, reads KAGVTQTPRYLIKTRGQQVTLSCSPISGHRSVSWYQQTPGQGLQFLFEYFSETQRNKGNFPGRFSGRQFSNSRSEMNVSTLELGDSALYLCASSLAGEAGELFFGEGSRLTVL.

The J gene is TRBJ2-3, the V gene TRBV7-2; no definite D call. Germline assignment: CDR1 SGHTA and CDR2 FQGNSA. The germline V and J ends were trimmed by 1 base and 3 bases, with 8 bases remaining between them. The CDR3 spans 14 residues. The DNA of the CDR3 is TGTGCCAGCAGCTTAGGCGCGATAACAGATACGCAGTATTTT. Amino acid sequence: CASSLGAITDTQYF.

CDR3: CASSLAEGFSSYEQYF. The CDR3 nucleotides are TGTGCCAGCAGCTTAGCGGAGGGTTTTAGCTCCTACGAGCAGTACTTC. The chain carries TRBV7-6 and TRBJ2-7; TRBD2 is a possible D gene (6 bases). V gave up 0 bases and J gave up 0 bases, with 12 bases separating them. The CDR3 totals 16 residues. Germline V gives CDR1 SGHVS, CDR2 FNYEAQ.

V is TRBV19 and J is TRBJ1-2; the D is unclear. V was trimmed by 7 bases and J by 1 base, leaving 16 bases between them. The CDR3 is 15 amino acids. In germline, CDR1 is LNHDA, CDR2 SQIVND (reference sequence). This CDR3 reads CASMEGLTINYGYTF. The CDR3 DNA sequence: TGTGCCAGTATGGAAGGACTTACGATTAACTATGGCTACACCTTC.

The rearrangement links TRBV28 to TRBJ2-7; 8 bases match TRBD2. V lost 5 bases to trimming and J lost 5 bases; unmatched junction nucleotides: 5. The CDR3 is 13 amino acids. CDR1 and CDR2 (germline): MDHEN, SYDVKM. This chain's CDR3 is CASSTPGGDEQYF. As DNA, the CDR3 is TGTGCCAGCAGTACCCCGGGGGGGGACGAGCAGTACTTC.

CDR3 nucleotides: TGTGCCAGCAGTTCTAGCGGGAGAGGAGAGACCCAGTACTTC. It yields the protein CASSSSGRGETQYF. The chain carries TRBV27 and TRBJ2-5, with 10 bases lining up with TRBD2. Germline CDR1 and CDR2: MNHEY and SMNVEV (reference sequence). Unmatched junction bases numbered 3, after V lost 4 bases and J lost 4 bases. The CDR3 consists of 14 residues.

This clone was detected only a few times. This rearrangement joins TRBV19 to TRBJ2-1; TRBD1 matches 8 bases. J gave up 7 bases and V 4 bases, and 6 bases lay outside the gene matches. This CDR3 contains 14 residues. Looked up from germline, CDR1 is LNHDA and CDR2 is SQIVND (reference sequence). CDR3 DNA sequence: TGTGCCAGTAGTAGGGACAGGATAGGGAATGAGCAGTTCTTC. Its protein is CASSRDRIGNEQFF. Using reference TRBV19 and TRBJ2-1 for the parts outside the CDR3, the full variable domain is DGGITQSPKYLFRKEGQNVTLSCEQNLNHDAMYWYRQDPGQGLRLIYYSQIVNDFQKGDIAEGYSVSREKKESFPLTVTSAQKNPTAFYLCASSRDRIGNEQFFGPGTRLTVL.

The chain couples TRBV10-2 to TRBJ2-2; a possible D gene is TRBD2 (5 bases). This CDR3 comprises 16 residues. Germline loops: CDR1 WSHSY, CDR2 SAAADI. Trimming took 1 base from V and 2 from J, leaving 11 bases between them. The CDR3 reads CASSEYGIFNTGELFF. In nucleotides, the CDR3 is TGCGCCAGCAGTGAGTACGGGATATTTAACACCGGGGAGCTGTTTTTT.

V and J are TRBV5-4 and TRBJ1-5, with 7 bases identical to TRBD1. V shed 2 bases and J 3 bases; nucleotides not matched to a gene: 2. The length of the CDR3 is 14 residues. In germline, CDR1 is SGHNT, CDR2 YYREEE (reference sequence). The CDR3 sequence: CASSLQGNNQPQHF. As DNA, the CDR3 is TGTGCCAGCAGCTTACAGGGGAACAATCAGCCCCAGCATTTT.

This clone was seen a single time. The V call is TRBV7-2, the J call TRBJ2-1, with a possible D match to TRBD2 (5 bases). Germline loops: CDR1 SGHTA, CDR2 FQGNSA. The CDR3 is 15 residues long. Trimming left V 7 bases short and J 0 bases short, with 13 bases between. For the CDR3, the DNA is TGTGCCAGCACCCCCACCGCGGGCTCCTACAATGAGCAGTTCTTC. This translates into CASTPTAGSYNEQFF.

DNA of the CDR3: TGTGCCAGCAGCCTGGAGGGTGGTGGAAACACCATATATTTT. Protein product: CASSLEGGGNTIYF. The V gene is TRBV14, the J gene TRBJ1-3; D unclear. The CDR3 loop spans 14 amino acids. The ends were cut back, 4 bases at V and 3 bases at J, with 10 bases in the middle. Germline V gene sequence: CDR1 SGHDN, CDR2 FVKESK.

This clone came up once. This chain links TRBV29-1 with TRBJ2-7, with 9 bases identical to TRBD2. Germline CDR1 and CDR2: SQVTM and ANQGSEA. The V and J ends lost 2 bases and 7 bases, in that order; junction bases with no gene match: 6. This CDR3 contains 13 residues. The CDR3 spells CSVEPSGMGEQYF. The CDR3 nucleotides are TGCAGCGTTGAACCTAGCGGGATGGGGGAGCAGTACTTC.

The chain carries TRBV29-1 and TRBJ2-1; possibly TRBD2 for D (5 bases). The CDR3 covers 14 residues. From germline, CDR1 is SQVTM and CDR2 ANQGSEA. The germline V and J ends were trimmed by 5 bases and 5 bases, with 16 bases remaining between them. For the CDR3, the DNA is TGCAGCGTTCGAGACACTTGGGAGAACAATGAGCAGTTCTTC. This encodes CSVRDTWENNEQFF.

V usage is TRBV28 and J usage is TRBJ1-6; D possibly corresponds to TRBD1 (5 bases). Germline V lookup: CDR1 MDHEN, CDR2 SYDVKM. Trimming left V 2 bases short and J 5 bases short, with 7 bases between. The CDR3 sequence is 14 residues long. As DNA, the CDR3 is TGTGCCAGCAGTTTACGGGGGAATAATTCACCCCTCCACTTT. The encoded protein is CASSLRGNNSPLHF.

V gene TRBV19 combines with J gene TRBJ1-2, with D unclear. V lost 5 bases and J lost 4, with 11 bases in between. The CDR3 loop spans 13 amino acids. Germline lookup yields CDR1 LNHDA and CDR2 SQIVND (reference sequence). The CDR3 loop reads CASSFGRIYGYTF. Here the CDR3 DNA reads TGTGCCAGTAGTTTTGGCAGAATCTATGGCTACACCTTC.

The chain couples TRBV30 to TRBJ2-6; TRBD1 matches 7 bases. The CDR3 contains 15 residues. V trimming: 0 bases; J trimming: 2 bases; junction bases outside the gene matches: 1. Germline values: CDR1 GTSNPN, CDR2 SVGIG (reference sequence). The CDR3 spells CAWSVGQAGANVLTF. CDR3 in DNA: TGTGCCTGGAGTGTAGGACAGGCTGGGGCCAACGTCCTGACTTTC. Using reference TRBV30 and TRBJ2-6 for the parts outside the CDR3, the full variable domain is SQTIHQWPATLVQPVGSPLSLECTVEGTSNPNLYWYRQAAGRGLQLLFYSVGIGQISSEVPQNLSASRPQDRQFILSSKKLLLSDSGFYLCAWSVGQAGANVLTFGAGSRLTVL.